This TCR beta chain was found in a study of T cell changes during pregnancy in multiple sclerosis. This table comes from immunoSEQ multiplex PCR, and its TCRdb copy is limited to in-frame clones, with some not included. Of tens of thousands of clones listed, just under 95% were seen once; the top ten hold about 0.8%. The V end was cut by 0 bases, the J end by 0 bases, with 9 bases between. The CDR3 covers 15 residues. The V gene's germline CDR1 is SGHRS and CDR2 YFSETQ. The TCR was taken from a female donor with multiple sclerosis, enrolled in a pregnancy study. The V gene is TRBV5-1, the J gene TRBJ1-2; unclear D gene. The sample here was peripheral blood, taken in the third trimester of pregnancy. The CDR3 reads CASSLDRPANYGYTF. In DNA, the CDR3 is TGCGCCAGCAGCTTGGACAGACCTGCTAACTATGGCTACACCTTC. Full variable domain (missing parts from reference TRBV5-1 and TRBJ1-2): KAGVTQTPRYLIKTRGQQVTLSCSPISGHRSVSWYQQTPGQGLQFLFEYFSETQRNKGNFPGRFSGRQFSNSRSEMNVSTLELGDSALYLCASSLDRPANYGYTFGSGTRLTVV.